These 6 T cell receptor beta chains originate from one sample sequenced in a study of cytomegalovirus exposure and HLA in healthy donors. The PCR was carried out with 60 Vbeta primers and 13 Jbeta primers. Only in-frame clones appear in the TCRdb table, and some are missing; sequencing was by immunoSEQ multiplex PCR. The repertoire includes about 140,000 clones, almost 85% of them detected once, and 3% to 3.5% sits in the top ten. Source material: PBMCs. These receptors were taken from a young man in good health and CMV-seropositive.

Comments on this clone: This CDR3 is also generated by other DNA sequences in the sample. The rearrangement joins TRBV19 to TRBJ2-1; 10 nucleotides agree with TRBD2. Trimming cost V 5 bases and J 0 bases; bases outside gene matches: 4. This CDR3 region has 16 residues. Germline V gene lookup returns CDR1 LNHDA and CDR2 SQIVND (reference sequence). CDR3 in DNA: TGTGCCAGTAGTGCTTCTAGCGGGAGCTCCTACAATGAGCAGTTCTTC. It is translated as CASSASSGSSYNEQFF.

The V and J genes are TRBV6-6 and TRBJ1-4; D gene uncertain. The V gene's germline CDR1 is MNHNY and CDR2 SVGAGI (reference sequence). V was cut by 6 bases and J by 8 bases, with 19 bases left in between. The CDR3 sequence is 15 residues long. The CDR3 sequence is CASRLLRRAGEKLFF. CDR3 DNA sequence: TGTGCCAGCAGACTACTCCGGAGGGCGGGGGAAAAACTGTTTTTT.

This chain links TRBV5-1 with TRBJ2-2; 12 bases agree with TRBD2. The CDR3 length is 17 residues. V was pared by 4 bases and J by 2 bases, with 6 bases of the junction left unmatched. Germline V gene lookup returns CDR1 SGHRS and CDR2 YFSETQ. The CDR3 loop is CASSPGLAGTNTGELFF. The CDR3 DNA is TGCGCCAGCAGCCCTGGACTAGCGGGAACAAACACCGGGGAGCTGTTTTTT.

The chain joins TRBV6-5 to TRBJ2-3, with TRBD1 matching over 8 bases. In germline, CDR1 is MNHEY, CDR2 SVGAGI. CDR3 size: 15 residues. Losses at the gene ends were 5 bases for V and 4 bases for J; bases not matched to a gene: 8. In DNA, the CDR3 is TGTGCCAGCAGTCGGGGGCAGGGGGCCGCAGATACGCAGTATTTT. Translation gives CASSRGQGAADTQYF.

This rearrangement joins TRBV9 to TRBJ1-2; maybe TRBD1 (6 bases). V was shortened by 0 bases and J by 6 bases, with 12 bases between the two germline ends. This CDR3 contains 14 residues. Germline V CDR1 and CDR2: SGDLS, YYNGEE. DNA for the CDR3: TGTGCCAGCAGCGTAGCAGGGCAGGGGAATGGCTACACCTTC. It encodes CASSVAGQGNGYTF.

Remarks on this clone: Mismatch with germline at one junction end may stem from a read error. The V call is TRBV7-9, the J call TRBJ2-2; D is possibly TRBD2 (6 bases). Germline V lookup: CDR1 SEHNR, CDR2 FQNEAQ (reference sequence). The CDR3 is 17 amino acids. As DNA, the CDR3 is TGTTCCAGCAGCTTAAAAGTGGCCGTTCCGGGGGCCGGGGAGCTGTTTTTT. Translation: CSSSLKVAVPGAGELFF.